The rows below give T cell receptor beta chains drawn from one sample of a study of shared clonotypes between healthy human individuals. TCRdb keeps only in-frame clones here, not all; method: immunoSEQ multiplex PCR. The profile covers 2 million to 2.5 million clones, with 93% appearing a single time and 0.39% taken by the ten largest. The specimen was naive CD4+ T cells from PBMCs. The origin of the receptors is a young man in good health. Some clones in this sample may be carry-over from other donors' samples. Each CDR3 is given with its conserved first and last residue. D genes are given only for firm matches. Size is stated for part of the rows, as once, few or many counts, or as a class when the clone is expanded.

V	D	size	J	CDR3	DNA
TRBV21-1	-	-	TRBJ1-1	CASSAGPGQGKTEAFF	TGTGCCAGCAGCGCCGGTCCGGGACAGGGAAAAACTGAAGCTTTCTTT
TRBV6-1	-	-	TRBJ2-7	CASSEVDEQYF	TGTGCCAGCAGTGAAGTTGACGAGCAGTACTTC
TRBV5-1	-	-	TRBJ1-3	CASSLSQGRNTIYF	TGCGCCAGCAGCTTATCACAGGGCCGTAACACCATATATTTT
TRBV28	TRBD2	-	TRBJ2-3	CASSTRGERSMDTQYF	TGTGCCAGCAGCACCCGGGGGGAGCGGTCCATGGATACGCAGTATTTT
TRBV12-5	TRBD1	-	TRBJ2-2	CASGLDSRGLRTGELFF	TGTGCTAGTGGCCTCGACAGCAGGGGGCTTCGGACCGGGGAGCTGTTTTTT
TRBV19	-	-	TRBJ1-1	CASMDRPNTEAFF	TGTGCCAGCATGGACAGACCAAACACTGAAGCTTTCTTT
TRBV30	-	-	TRBJ2-6	CAWSVLRSSGANVLTF	TGTGCCTGGAGTGTACTACGGAGCTCTGGGGCCAACGTCCTGACTTTC
TRBV7-8	-	-	TRBJ1-2	CASSLASFRGDYGYTF	TGTGCCAGCAGCTTAGCGTCTTTCAGGGGTGACTATGGCTACACCTTC
TRBV5-6	TRBD2	-	TRBJ2-7	CASSLRGSGSNEQYF	TGTGCCAGCAGCTTGCGGGGTAGCGGGAGCAACGAGCAGTACTTC
TRBV2	TRBD2	-	TRBJ2-7	CASRTGTSGNEQYF	TGTGCCAGCAGAACCGGGACTAGCGGGAACGAGCAGTACTTC
TRBV14	-	-	TRBJ2-1	CASSTRDFTYNEQFF	TGTGCCAGCAGCACGAGGGACTTTACCTACAATGAGCAGTTCTTC
TRBV4-1	TRBD2	once	TRBJ2-1	CASSQVSSGTTSYNEQFF	TGCGCCAGCAGCCAAGTATCCTCCGGGACTACCTCCTACAATGAGCAGTTCTTC
TRBV11-1	-	-	TRBJ2-1	CASSEGASGYNEQFF	TGTGCCAGCAGCGAGGGGGCTAGCGGGTACAATGAGCAGTTCTTC
TRBV10-3	-	-	TRBJ1-1	CAISDGIMNTEAFF	TGTGCCATCAGTGATGGGATTATGAACACTGAAGCTTTCTTT
TRBV5-1	TRBD2	-	TRBJ2-7	CASSLAGGPSYEQYF	TGCGCCAGCAGCTTAGCGGGAGGGCCATCGTACGAGCAGTACTTC
TRBV18	-	-	TRBJ2-3	CASSPDLMFSHTDTQYF	TGTGCCAGCTCACCCGACCTGATGTTTTCCCACACAGATACGCAGTATTTT
TRBV28	TRBD2	-	TRBJ2-5	CAISLGRAGEETQYF	TGTGCCATCTCACTCGGTCGAGCGGGAGAAGAGACCCAGTACTTC
TRBV30	-	-	TRBJ2-1	CAWSAQRHNEQFF	TGTGCCTGGAGTGCGCAGCGCCACAATGAGCAGTTCTTC
TRBV5-1	TRBD1	-	TRBJ2-7	CASSFDRGYEQYF	TGCGCCAGCAGCTTCGACAGGGGCTACGAGCAGTACTTC
TRBV19	-	-	TRBJ1-5	CASGRLQPQHF	TGTGCCAGCGGGAGGTTGCAGCCCCAGCATTTT
TRBV13	-	-	TRBJ1-1	CASSVTANTEAFF	TGTGCCAGCAGTGTGACGGCGAACACTGAAGCTTTCTTT
TRBV2	TRBD2	-	TRBJ2-7	CASSEGTSGAYEQYF	TGTGCCAGCAGTGAAGGGACTAGCGGAGCCTACGAGCAGTACTTC
TRBV5-1	-	few	TRBJ1-1	CASSLTVGNTEAFF	TGCGCCAGCAGCCTCACCGTCGGGAACACTGAAGCTTTCTTT
TRBV6-6	-	-	TRBJ1-3	CASRGSPSQNTIYF	TGTGCCAGCAGAGGCTCTCCATCACAAAACACCATATATTTT
TRBV2	TRBD2	-	TRBJ2-1	CASSLSGTTYNEQFF	TGTGCCAGCAGCCTAAGCGGGACGACCTACAATGAGCAGTTCTTC
TRBV28	TRBD1	-	TRBJ2-3	CASSFIRGSDTQYF	TGTGCCAGCAGTTTCATCAGGGGGTCAGATACGCAGTATTTT
TRBV29-1	TRBD2	-	TRBJ2-3	CSVEMTTSGKQGTQYF	TGCAGCGTTGAAATGACAACTAGCGGGAAACAAGGTACGCAGTATTTT
TRBV30	TRBD1	-	TRBJ2-7	CAWSVPDRGLFVSGYEQYF	TGTGCCTGGAGTGTACCCGACAGGGGGCTGTTCGTTTCGGGATACGAGCAGTACTTC
TRBV29-1	-	-	TRBJ1-5	CSVRDTNQPQHF	TGCAGCGTCCGGGACACCAATCAGCCCCAGCATTTT
TRBV30	TRBD2	-	TRBJ2-1	CAWSYAGGGKAYNEQFF	TGTGCCTGGAGCTACGCGGGAGGGGGGAAGGCTTACAATGAGCAGTTCTTC
TRBV19	-	-	TRBJ1-5	CASSIVRPSNQPQHF	TGTGCCAGTAGTATAGTTCGGCCAAGCAATCAGCCCCAGCATTTT
TRBV5-1	-	-	TRBJ1-1	CASRGTEAFF	TGCGCCAGCAGGGGCACTGAAGCTTTCTTT
TRBV29-1	-	once	TRBJ2-7	CSVESQAYEQYF	TGCAGCGTTGAAAGCCAGGCCTACGAGCAGTACTTC
TRBV5-4	-	once	TRBJ2-7	CASSFKGQNSYEQYF	TGTGCCAGCAGCTTTAAGGGGCAGAATTCCTACGAGCAGTACTTC
TRBV11-3	-	-	TRBJ2-5	CASSSGSAGETQYF	TGTGCCAGCAGCTCCGGGTCCGCCGGAGAGACCCAGTACTTC
TRBV5-5	-	-	TRBJ1-3	CASSLAAHPSGNTIYF	TGTGCCAGCAGCTTGGCGGCTCACCCCTCTGGAAACACCATATATTTT
TRBV15	TRBD2	-	TRBJ2-7	CATSRIAGGYEQYF	TGTGCCACCAGCAGAATAGCGGGGGGCTACGAGCAGTACTTC
TRBV7-3	-	-	TRBJ1-2	CASSLVQDTRNYGYTF	TGTGCCAGCAGCTTAGTCCAAGACACCAGAAACTATGGCTACACCTTC
TRBV5-1	-	-	TRBJ1-2	CASSLTAAENYGYTF	TGCGCCAGCAGCCTAACGGCCGCAGAGAACTATGGCTACACCTTC
TRBV28	-	-	TRBJ1-1	CASSQRRVGSTEAFF	TGTGCCAGCAGTCAGAGGCGGGTGGGGAGCACTGAAGCTTTCTTT
TRBV30	TRBD1	-	TRBJ2-7	CAWRPDRDYEQYF	TGTGCCTGGAGGCCGGACAGGGACTACGAGCAGTACTTC
TRBV7-6	-	-	TRBJ1-3	CASSPSGAGYVSSGNTIYF	TGTGCCAGCAGTCCGTCGGGGGCAGGGTACGTTAGCTCTGGAAACACCATATATTTT
TRBV5-1	TRBD1	-	TRBJ1-4	CASSFRQGPTNEKLFF	TGCGCCAGCAGCTTCCGACAGGGACCAACTAATGAAAAACTGTTTTTT
TRBV28	TRBD2	-	TRBJ2-7	CATHHPSGEQYF	TGTGCCACCCACCACCCTAGCGGCGAGCAGTACTTC
TRBV7-2	-	-	TRBJ2-5	CASSLLTGIQETQYF	TGTGCCAGCAGCTTACTCACTGGGATCCAAGAGACCCAGTACTTC
TRBV5-1	-	-	TRBJ1-1	CASSLELGREAFF	TGCGCCAGCAGCTTGGAATTGGGACGTGAAGCTTTCTTT
TRBV2	TRBD1	-	TRBJ1-2	CASSGRDRAYYGYTF	TGTGCCAGCAGTGGCAGGGACAGGGCCTACTATGGCTACACCTTC
TRBV7-9	-	-	TRBJ1-1	CASSQARLGVAEAFF	TGTGCCAGCAGCCAAGCCAGACTCGGGGTTGCTGAAGCTTTCTTT
TRBV7-9	TRBD1	-	TRBJ1-1	CASSFTGGGTEAFF	TGTGCCAGCAGCTTTACAGGGGGCGGCACTGAAGCTTTCTTT
TRBV11-2	TRBD1	-	TRBJ1-3	CASSSVWTGTFSGNTIYF	TGTGCCAGCAGCTCGGTCTGGACAGGGACTTTCTCTGGAAACACCATATATTTT
TRBV5-1	TRBD1	-	TRBJ2-5	CASSLVGTGEETQYF	TGCGCCAGCAGCTTGGTTGGGACAGGGGAAGAGACCCAGTACTTC
TRBV11-2	-	-	TRBJ1-1	CASSTTVMNTEAFF	TGTGCCAGCAGCACTACAGTGATGAACACTGAAGCTTTCTTT
TRBV11-2	-	-	TRBJ2-7	CASIPPPGPGRQTSYEQYF	TGTGCCAGCATCCCGCCGCCAGGTCCAGGTCGGCAAACCTCCTACGAGCAGTACTTC
TRBV7-9	-	-	TRBJ1-1	CASSLPPGNTEAFF	TGTGCCAGCAGCCTACCCCCCGGGAACACTGAAGCTTTCTTT
TRBV9	-	-	TRBJ2-5	CASSDVQKTQYF	TGTGCCAGCAGCGACGTCCAGAAGACCCAGTACTTC
TRBV7-9	-	once	TRBJ1-2	CASSSGRPQAGYTF	TGTGCCAGCAGCTCCGGACGCCCCCAGGCTGGCTACACCTTC
TRBV5-1	-	-	TRBJ2-1	CASSPRDLSDEQFF	TGCGCCAGCAGCCCCCGGGACCTAAGCGATGAGCAGTTCTTC